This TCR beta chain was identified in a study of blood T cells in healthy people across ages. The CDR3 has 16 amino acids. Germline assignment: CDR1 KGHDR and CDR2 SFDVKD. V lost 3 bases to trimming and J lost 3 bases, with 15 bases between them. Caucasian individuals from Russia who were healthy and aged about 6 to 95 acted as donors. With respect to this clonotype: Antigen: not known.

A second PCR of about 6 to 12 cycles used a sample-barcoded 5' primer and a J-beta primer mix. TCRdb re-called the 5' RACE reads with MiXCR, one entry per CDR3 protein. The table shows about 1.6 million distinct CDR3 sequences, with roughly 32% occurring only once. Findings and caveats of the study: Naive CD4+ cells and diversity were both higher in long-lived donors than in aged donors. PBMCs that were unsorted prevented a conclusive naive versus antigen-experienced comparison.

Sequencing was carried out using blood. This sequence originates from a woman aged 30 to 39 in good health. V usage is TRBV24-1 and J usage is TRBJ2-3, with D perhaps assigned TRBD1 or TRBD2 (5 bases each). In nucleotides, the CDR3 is TGTGCCACCAGTGATGCCGGGACGACGAGGACAGATACGCAGTATTTT. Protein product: CATSDAGTTRTDTQYF.